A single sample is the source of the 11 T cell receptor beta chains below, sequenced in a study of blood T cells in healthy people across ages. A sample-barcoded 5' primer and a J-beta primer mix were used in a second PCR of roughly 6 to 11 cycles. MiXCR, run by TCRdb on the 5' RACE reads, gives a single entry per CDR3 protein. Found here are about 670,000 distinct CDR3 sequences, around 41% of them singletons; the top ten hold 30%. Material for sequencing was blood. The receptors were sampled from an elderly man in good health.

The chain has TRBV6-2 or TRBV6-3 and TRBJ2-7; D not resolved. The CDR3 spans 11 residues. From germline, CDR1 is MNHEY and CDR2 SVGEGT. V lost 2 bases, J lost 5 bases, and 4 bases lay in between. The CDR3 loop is CASSYVHEQYF. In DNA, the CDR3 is TGTGCCAGCAGTTACGTACACGAGCAGTACTTC.

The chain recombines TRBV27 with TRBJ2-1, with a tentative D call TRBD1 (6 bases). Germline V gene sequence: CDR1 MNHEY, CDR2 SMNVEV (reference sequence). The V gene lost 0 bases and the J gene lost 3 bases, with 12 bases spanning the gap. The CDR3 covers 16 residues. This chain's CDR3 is CASSLSNRAGYNEQFF. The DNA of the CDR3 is TGTGCCAGCAGTTTATCGAACAGGGCAGGCTACAATGAGCAGTTCTTC.

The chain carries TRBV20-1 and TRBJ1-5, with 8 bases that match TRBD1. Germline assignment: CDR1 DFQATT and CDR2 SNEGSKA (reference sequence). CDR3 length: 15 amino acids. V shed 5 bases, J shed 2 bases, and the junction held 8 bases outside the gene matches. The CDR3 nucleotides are TGCAGTGCTTGTCGACAGGGGAGGCGCAATCAGCCCCAGCATTTT. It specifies CSACRQGRRNQPQHF.

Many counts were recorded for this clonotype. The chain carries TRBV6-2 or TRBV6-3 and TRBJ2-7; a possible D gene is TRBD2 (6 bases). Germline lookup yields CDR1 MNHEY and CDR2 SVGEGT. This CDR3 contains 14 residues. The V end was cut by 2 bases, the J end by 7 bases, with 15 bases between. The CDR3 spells CASSYVGRRGEQYF. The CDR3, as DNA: TGTGCCAGCAGTTACGTCGGGAGACGGGGTGAGCAGTACTTC.

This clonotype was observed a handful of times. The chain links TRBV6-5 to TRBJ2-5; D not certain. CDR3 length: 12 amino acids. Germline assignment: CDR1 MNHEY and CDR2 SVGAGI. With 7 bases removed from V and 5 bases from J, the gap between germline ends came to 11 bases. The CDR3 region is CASNQIGETQYF. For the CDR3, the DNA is TGTGCCAGCAACCAAATCGGGGAGACCCAGTACTTC.

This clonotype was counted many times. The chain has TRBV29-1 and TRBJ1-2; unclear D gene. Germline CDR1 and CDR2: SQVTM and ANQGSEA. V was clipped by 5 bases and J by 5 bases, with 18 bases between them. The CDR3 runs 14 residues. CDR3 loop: CSVSQQTTGYGYTF. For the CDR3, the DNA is TGCAGCGTTAGTCAACAGACCACGGGGTATGGCTACACCTTC.

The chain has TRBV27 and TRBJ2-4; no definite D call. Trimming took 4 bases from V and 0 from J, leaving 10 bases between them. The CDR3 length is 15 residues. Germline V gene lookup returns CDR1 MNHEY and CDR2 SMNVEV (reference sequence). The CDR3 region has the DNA TGTGCCAGCAGTTCTACAGCCATAGCCAAAAACATTCAGTACTTC. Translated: CASSSTAIAKNIQYF.

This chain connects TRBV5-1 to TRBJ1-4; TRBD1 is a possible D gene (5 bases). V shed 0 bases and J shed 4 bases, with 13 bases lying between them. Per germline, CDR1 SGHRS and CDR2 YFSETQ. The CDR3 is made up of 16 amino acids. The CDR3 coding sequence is TGCGCCAGCAGCTTGGTTGGGGCAGCAGATAATGAAAAACTGTTTTTT. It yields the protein CASSLVGAADNEKLFF.

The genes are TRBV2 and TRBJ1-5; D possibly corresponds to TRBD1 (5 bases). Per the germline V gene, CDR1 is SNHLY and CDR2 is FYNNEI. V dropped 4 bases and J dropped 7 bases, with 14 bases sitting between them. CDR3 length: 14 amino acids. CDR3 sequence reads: CASSVGGARQPQHF. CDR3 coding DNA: TGTGCCAGCAGTGTCGGTGGGGCGAGGCAGCCCCAGCATTTT.

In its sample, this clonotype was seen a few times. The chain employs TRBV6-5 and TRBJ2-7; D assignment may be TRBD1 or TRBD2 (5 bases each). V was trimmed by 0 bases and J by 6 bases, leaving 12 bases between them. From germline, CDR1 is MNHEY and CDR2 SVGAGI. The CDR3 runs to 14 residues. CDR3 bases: TGTGCCAGCAGTTACTCGGGGCGCCGGGGCGAGCAGTACTTC. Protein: CASSYSGRRGEQYF.

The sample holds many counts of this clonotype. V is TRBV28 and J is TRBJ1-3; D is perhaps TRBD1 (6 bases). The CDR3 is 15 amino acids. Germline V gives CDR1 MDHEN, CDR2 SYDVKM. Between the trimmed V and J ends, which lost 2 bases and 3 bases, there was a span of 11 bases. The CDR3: CASSLGTGSGNTIYF. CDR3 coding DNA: TGTGCCAGCAGTTTAGGCACAGGGAGTGGAAACACCATATATTTT. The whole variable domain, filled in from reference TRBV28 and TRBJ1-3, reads DVKVTQSSRYLVKRTGEKVFLECVQDMDHENMFWYRQDPGLGLRLIYFSYDVKMKEKGDIPEGYSVSREKKERFSLILESASTNQTSMYLCASSLGTGSGNTIYFGEGSWLTVV.